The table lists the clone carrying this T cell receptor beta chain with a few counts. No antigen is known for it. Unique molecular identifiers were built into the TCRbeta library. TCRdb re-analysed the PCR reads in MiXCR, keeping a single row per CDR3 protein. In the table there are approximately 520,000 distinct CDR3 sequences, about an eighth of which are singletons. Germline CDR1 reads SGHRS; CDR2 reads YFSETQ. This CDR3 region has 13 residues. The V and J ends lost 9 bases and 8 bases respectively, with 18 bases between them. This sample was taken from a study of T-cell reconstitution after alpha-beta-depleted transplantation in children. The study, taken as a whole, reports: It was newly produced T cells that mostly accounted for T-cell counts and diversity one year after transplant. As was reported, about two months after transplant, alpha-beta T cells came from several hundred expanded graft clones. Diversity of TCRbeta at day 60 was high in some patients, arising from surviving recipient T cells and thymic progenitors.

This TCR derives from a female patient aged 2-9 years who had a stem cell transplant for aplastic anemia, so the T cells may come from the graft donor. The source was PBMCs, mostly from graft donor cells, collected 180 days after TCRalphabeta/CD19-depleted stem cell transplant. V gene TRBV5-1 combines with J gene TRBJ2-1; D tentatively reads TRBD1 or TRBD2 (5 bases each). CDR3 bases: TGCGCCACCTGGGGACGAGGGGACCATGAGCAGTTCTTC. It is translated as CATWGRGDHEQFF.